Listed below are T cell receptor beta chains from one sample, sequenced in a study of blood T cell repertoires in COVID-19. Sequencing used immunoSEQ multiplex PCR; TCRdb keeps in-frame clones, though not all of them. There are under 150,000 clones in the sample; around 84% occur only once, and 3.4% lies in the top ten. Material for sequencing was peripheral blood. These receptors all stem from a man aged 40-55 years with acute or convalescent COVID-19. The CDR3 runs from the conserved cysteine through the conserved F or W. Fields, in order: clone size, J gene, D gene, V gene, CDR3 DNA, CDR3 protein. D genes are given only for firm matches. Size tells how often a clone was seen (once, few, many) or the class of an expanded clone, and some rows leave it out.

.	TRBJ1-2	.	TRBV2	TGTGCCAGCCTGAGGTCGGCTCTTAACTATGGCTACACCTTC	CASLRSALNYGYTF
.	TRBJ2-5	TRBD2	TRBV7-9	TGTGCCAGCAGCTTAGGGCTAGCGGGGATATACCAAGAGACCCAGTACTTC	CASSLGLAGIYQETQYF
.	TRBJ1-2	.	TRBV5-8	TGTGCCAGCAGCCGTACGGGGAACTATGGCTACACCTTC	CASSRTGNYGYTF
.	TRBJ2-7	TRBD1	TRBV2	TGTGCCAGCAAGGACAGGGACTACGAGCAGTACTTC	CASKDRDYEQYF
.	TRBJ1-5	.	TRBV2	TGTGCCAGCACCGGGGGCAATCAGCCCCAGCATTTT	CASTGGNQPQHF
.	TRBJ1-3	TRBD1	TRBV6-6	TGTGCCAGCAGCCTTGACAGGGACGGAAACACCATATATTTT	CASSLDRDGNTIYF
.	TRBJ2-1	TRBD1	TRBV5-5	TGTGCCAGCAGGCTGGACAGGGGCTCCTACAATGAGCAGTTCTTC	CASRLDRGSYNEQFF
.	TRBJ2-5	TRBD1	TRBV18	TGTGCCAGCTCCCCTGGGACAGGGGGCCAAGAGACCCAGTACTTC	CASSPGTGGQETQYF
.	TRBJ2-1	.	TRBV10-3	TGTGCCATCAGTCGTATGAGCTCCTACAATGAGCAGTTCTTC	CAISRMSSYNEQFF
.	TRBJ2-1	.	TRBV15	TGTGCCACCAGCACCCGGGAGACCGTCGGGCAGTTCTTC	CATSTRETVGQFF
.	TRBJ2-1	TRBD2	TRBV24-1	TGTGCCACCAGTGCAATACTAGCGGGGGGCCCAAATGAGCAGTTCTTC	CATSAILAGGPNEQFF
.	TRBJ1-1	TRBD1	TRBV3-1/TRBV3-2	TGTGCCAGCAGCCAACGGACAGGGGGCGTGGGCACTGAAGCTTTCTTT	CASSQRTGGVGTEAFF
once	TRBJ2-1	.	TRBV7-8	TGTGCCAGCAGCGCCCAGGGAAATGAGCAGTTCTTC	CASSAQGNEQFF
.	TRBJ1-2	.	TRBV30	TGTGCCTGGGGGCGGACAGCTAACTATGGCTACACCTTC	CAWGRTANYGYTF
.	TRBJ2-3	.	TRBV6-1	TGTGCCAGCAGTGAAATGTTCGCACAGCCTAGCACAGATACGCAGTATTTT	CASSEMFAQPSTDTQYF
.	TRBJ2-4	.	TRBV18	TGTGCCAGCTCACCACCGTCCATAATCGGGGACATTCAGTACTTC	CASSPPSIIGDIQYF
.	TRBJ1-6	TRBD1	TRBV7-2	TGTGCCAGCAGCGACCGGGACAGGGGTTGGAATTCACCCCTCCACTTT	CASSDRDRGWNSPLHF
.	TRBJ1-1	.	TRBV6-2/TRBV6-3	TGTGCCAGCAGTAACTACAGGGATACTGAAGCTTTCTTT	CASSNYRDTEAFF
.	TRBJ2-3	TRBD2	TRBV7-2	TGTGCCAGCAGCGGGAGGGACGTTCTCACAGATACGCAGTATTTT	CASSGRDVLTDTQYF
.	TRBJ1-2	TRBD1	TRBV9	TGTGCCAGCAGCGCCGACAGGGGTGGTATCTTTGGCTACACCTTC	CASSADRGGIFGYTF
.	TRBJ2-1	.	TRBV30	TGTGCCTGGGGTTCCGGGGGGACACTTTACAATGAGCAGTTCTTC	CAWGSGGTLYNEQFF
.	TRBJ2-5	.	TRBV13	TGTGCCAGCAGCTTAGGGCGTGGGACTCAAGAGACCCAGTACTTC	CASSLGRGTQETQYF
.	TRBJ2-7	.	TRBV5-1	TGCGCCAGCACCCCCCAAGACAGCTTCTACGAGCAGTACTTC	CASTPQDSFYEQYF
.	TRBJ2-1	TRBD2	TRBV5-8	TGTGCCAGCAGTTTTCTAGCGGGGGGGCGTGCCGATGAGCAGTTCTTC	CASSFLAGGRADEQFF
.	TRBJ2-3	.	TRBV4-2	TGTGCCAGCAGCCATAAAGACCGGACAGATACACCAGATACGCAGTATTTT	CASSHKDRTDTPDTQYF
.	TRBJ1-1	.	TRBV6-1	TGTGCCAGCAGACGCCAGCGGGACACTGAAGCTTTCTTT	CASRRQRDTEAFF
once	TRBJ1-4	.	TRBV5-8	TGTGCCAGCAGCTTGGCCGGGGGTTCAAATGAAAAACTGTTTTTT	CASSLAGGSNEKLFF